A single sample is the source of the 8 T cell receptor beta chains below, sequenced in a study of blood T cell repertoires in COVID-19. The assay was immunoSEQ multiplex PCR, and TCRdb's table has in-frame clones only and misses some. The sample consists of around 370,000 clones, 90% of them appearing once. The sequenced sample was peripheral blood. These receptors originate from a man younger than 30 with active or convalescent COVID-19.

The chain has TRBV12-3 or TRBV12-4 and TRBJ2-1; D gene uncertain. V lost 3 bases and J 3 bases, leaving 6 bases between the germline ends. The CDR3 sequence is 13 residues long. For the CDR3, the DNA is TGTGCCAGCAGTTTTCAGATCTACAATGAGCAGTTCTTC. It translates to CASSFQIYNEQFF.

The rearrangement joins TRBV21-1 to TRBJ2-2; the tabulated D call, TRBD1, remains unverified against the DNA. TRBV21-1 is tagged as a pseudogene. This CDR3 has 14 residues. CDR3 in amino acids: CASTSRQNTGELFF. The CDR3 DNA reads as TGTGCCAGCACCTCCCGACAGAACACCGGGGAGCTGTTTTTT.

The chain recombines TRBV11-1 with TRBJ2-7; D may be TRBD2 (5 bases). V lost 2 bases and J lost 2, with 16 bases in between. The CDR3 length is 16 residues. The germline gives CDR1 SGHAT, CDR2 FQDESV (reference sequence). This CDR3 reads CASSLLSPDSAYEQYF. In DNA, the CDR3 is TGTGCCAGCAGCTTACTCAGTCCGGACTCAGCCTACGAGCAGTACTTC.

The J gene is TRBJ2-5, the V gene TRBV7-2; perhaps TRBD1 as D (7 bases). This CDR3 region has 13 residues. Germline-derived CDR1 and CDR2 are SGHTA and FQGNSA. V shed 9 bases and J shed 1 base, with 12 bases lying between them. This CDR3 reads CASSGGLQETQYF. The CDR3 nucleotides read TGTGCCAGTTCAGGGGGGCTCCAAGAGACCCAGTACTTC.

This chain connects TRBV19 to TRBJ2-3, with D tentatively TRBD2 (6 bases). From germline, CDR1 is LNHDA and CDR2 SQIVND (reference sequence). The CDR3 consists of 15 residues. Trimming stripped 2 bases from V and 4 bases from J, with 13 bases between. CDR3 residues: CASSISGDWADTQYF. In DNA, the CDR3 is TGTGCCAGTAGTATATCCGGGGACTGGGCAGATACGCAGTATTTT.

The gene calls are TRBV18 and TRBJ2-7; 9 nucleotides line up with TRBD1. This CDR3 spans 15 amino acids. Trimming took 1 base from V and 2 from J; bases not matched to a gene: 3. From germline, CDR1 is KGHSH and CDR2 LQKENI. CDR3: CASSPQGQGPYEQYF. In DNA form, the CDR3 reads TGTGCCAGCTCACCACAGGGACAGGGTCCCTACGAGCAGTACTTC.

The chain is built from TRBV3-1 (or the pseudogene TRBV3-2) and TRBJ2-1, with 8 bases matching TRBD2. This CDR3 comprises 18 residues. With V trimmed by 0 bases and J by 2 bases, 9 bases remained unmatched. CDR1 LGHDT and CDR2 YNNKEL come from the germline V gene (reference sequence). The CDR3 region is CASSQDRLERGTYNEQFF. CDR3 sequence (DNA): TGTGCCAGCAGCCAAGATAGACTGGAGCGGGGGACCTACAATGAGCAGTTCTTC.

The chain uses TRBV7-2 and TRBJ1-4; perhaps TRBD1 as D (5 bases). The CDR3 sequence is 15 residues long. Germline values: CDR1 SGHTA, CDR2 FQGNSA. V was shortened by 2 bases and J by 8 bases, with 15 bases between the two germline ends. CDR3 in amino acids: CASSLTGQGWEKLFF. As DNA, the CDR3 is TGTGCCAGCAGCTTAACTGGGCAGGGCTGGGAAAAACTGTTTTTT.